These T cell receptor beta chains were read from a single sample in a study of CXCR3-negative and CXCR3-positive naive CD8 T cells. TCRdb reprocessed the 5' RACE reads and reports one entry per CDR3 protein, with no DNA. The repertoire table contains over 100,000 distinct CDR3 sequences. Source material: naive CXCR3+ CD8+ T cells from blood. Every receptor here comes from a human donor in good health. Some clones in this sample may be carry-over from other donors' samples. Each CDR3 is given with its conserved first and last residue.

j_call v_call cdr3_aa
TRBJ2-5 TRBV12-3/TRBV12-4 CASRIWIAGGTEEETQYF
TRBJ1-1 TRBV29-1 CSVDPLGRTEAFF
TRBJ2-2 TRBV5-5 CASSLWSGGGGELFF
TRBJ1-2 TRBV2 CASSDRTTNYGYTF
TRBJ2-4 TRBV12-3/TRBV12-4 CASSLGGSGRRNIQYF
TRBJ2-1 TRBV2 CASSGLRRLQNEQFF
TRBJ1-1 TRBV7-9 CASTPPGGYGFF
TRBJ2-5 TRBV7-9 CASSIPKGSQETQYF
TRBJ2-7 TRBV19 CASSPWPPVGQVSSYEQYF
TRBJ2-7 TRBV6-6 CASSHTGGAALEQYF
TRBJ1-1 TRBV29-1 CSVEAGAADTEAFF
TRBJ2-5 TRBV12-3/TRBV12-4 CASSQGLALQETQYF
TRBJ2-3 TRBV11-2 CASSFSGGSGDTQYF
TRBJ2-3 TRBV12-5 CASGLVPADTQYF
TRBJ2-2 TRBV9 CASSVSYGYTGELFF
TRBJ1-2 TRBV6-5 CASSYSILDKNGYTF
TRBJ2-7 TRBV13 CASSPDGGGYEQYF